The clone carrying this T cell receptor (beta chain) was counted at least ten times. Patients with uncontrolled infections, other autoimmune diseases, pregnancy or lactation were excluded. Each diagnosis drew on symptoms, thyroxine, TRAb, thyroid ultrasound and orbital computed tomography findings. The PBMCs had their origin in roughly 10 ml of fresh peripheral blood. In germline, CDR1 is SNHLY, CDR2 FYNNEI. Trimming pared 5 bases from V and 8 bases from J, leaving 12 bases between. The CDR3 contains 12 residues. The data were taken from a study of T cells in Graves' hyperthyroidism and ophthalmopathy. What was amplified from RNA transcripts were TCR beta CDR3 regions. TCR CDR3 underwent first-round RT-PCR with the HTBI primer set. TCRdb independently ran MiXCR on the multiplex PCR reads; one entry per CDR3 protein. The sample comprises around 620,000 distinct CDR3 sequences, 13% to 15% of which are singletons, and approximately 6.4% rests with the top ten.

The TCR comes from a woman under 30 with Graves' ophthalmopathy. The chain couples TRBV2 to TRBJ1-1; D is perhaps TRBD1 (6 bases). The specimen was blood. Written as DNA, the CDR3 is TGTGCCAGCAGTTCGACAGGAGCCGAAGCTTTCTTT. The encoded protein is CASSSTGAEAFF. Supplemented by reference TRBV2 and TRBJ1-1, the full variable domain reads EPEVTQTPSHQVTQMGQEVILRCVPISNHLYFYWYRQILGQKVEFLVSFYNNEISEKSEIFDDQFSVERPDGSNFTLKIRSTKLEDSAMYFCASSSTGAEAFFGQGTRLTVV.